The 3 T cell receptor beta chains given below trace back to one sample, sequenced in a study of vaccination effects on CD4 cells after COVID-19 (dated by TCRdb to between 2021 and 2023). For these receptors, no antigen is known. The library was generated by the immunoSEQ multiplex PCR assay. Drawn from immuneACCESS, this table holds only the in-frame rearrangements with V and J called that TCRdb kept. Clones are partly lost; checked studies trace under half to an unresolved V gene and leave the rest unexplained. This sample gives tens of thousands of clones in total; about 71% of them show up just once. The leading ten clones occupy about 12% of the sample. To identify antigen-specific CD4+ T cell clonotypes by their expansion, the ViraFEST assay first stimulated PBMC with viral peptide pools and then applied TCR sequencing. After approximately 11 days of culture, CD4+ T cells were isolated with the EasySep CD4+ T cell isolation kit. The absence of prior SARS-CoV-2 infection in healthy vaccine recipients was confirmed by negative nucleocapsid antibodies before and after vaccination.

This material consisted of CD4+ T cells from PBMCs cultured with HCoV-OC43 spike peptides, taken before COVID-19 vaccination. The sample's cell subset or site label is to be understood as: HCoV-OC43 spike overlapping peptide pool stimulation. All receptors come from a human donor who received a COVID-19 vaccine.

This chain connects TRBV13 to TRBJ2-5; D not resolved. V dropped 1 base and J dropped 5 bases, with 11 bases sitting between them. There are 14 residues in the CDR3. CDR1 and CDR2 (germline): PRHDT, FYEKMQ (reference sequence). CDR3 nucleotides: TGTGCCAGCAGCTTAGTTTCAAGGACGGAGACCCAGTACTTC. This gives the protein CASSLVSRTETQYF.

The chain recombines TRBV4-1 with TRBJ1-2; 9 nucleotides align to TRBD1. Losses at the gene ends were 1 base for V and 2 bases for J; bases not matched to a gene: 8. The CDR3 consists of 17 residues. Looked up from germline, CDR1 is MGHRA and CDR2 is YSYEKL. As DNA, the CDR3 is TGCGCCAGCAGCCAAGGGAGCCGGACAGGGGCCAACTATGGCTACACCTTC. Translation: CASSQGSRTGANYGYTF.

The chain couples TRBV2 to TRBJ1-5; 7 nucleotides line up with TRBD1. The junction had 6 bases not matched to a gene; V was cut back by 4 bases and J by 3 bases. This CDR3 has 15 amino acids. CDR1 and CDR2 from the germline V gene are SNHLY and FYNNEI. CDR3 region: CASSGWDRNNQPQHF. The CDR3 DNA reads TGTGCCAGCAGTGGATGGGACAGAAACAATCAGCCCCAGCATTTT.